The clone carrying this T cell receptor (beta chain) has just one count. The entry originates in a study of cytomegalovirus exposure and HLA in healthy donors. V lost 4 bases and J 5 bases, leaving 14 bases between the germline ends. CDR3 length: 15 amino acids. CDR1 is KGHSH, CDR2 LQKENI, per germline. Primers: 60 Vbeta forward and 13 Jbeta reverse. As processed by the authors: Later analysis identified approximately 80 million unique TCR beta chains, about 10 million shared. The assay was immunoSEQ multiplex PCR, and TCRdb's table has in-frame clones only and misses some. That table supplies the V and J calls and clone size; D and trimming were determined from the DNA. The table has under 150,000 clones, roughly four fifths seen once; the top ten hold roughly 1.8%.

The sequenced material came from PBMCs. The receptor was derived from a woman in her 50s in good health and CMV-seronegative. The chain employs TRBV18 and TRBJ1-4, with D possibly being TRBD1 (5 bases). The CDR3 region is CASSLGGRANEKLFF. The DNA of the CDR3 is TGTGCCAGCTCACTGGGAGGCAGGGCGAATGAAAAACTGTTTTTT.